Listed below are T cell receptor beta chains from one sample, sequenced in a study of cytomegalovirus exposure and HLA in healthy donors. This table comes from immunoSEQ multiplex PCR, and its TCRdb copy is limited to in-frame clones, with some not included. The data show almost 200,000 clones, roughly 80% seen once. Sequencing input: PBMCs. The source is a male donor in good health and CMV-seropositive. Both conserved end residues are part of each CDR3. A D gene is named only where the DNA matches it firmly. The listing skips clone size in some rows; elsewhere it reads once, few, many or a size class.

cdr3_aa: CAISELGGVYEQYF
cdr3_nt: TGTGCCATCAGTGAATTAGGGGGCGTCTACGAGCAGTACTTC
j_call: TRBJ2-7
clone_size: .
d_call: TRBD1
v_call: TRBV10-3

cdr3_aa: CASSNRDYYEQYF
cdr3_nt: TGTGCCAGCAGCAACCGGGACTACTACGAGCAGTACTTC
j_call: TRBJ2-7
clone_size: .
d_call: TRBD2
v_call: TRBV7-2

cdr3_aa: CASREAGGSGYTF
cdr3_nt: TGTGCCAGCAGAGAGGCGGGAGGGTCTGGCTACACCTTC
j_call: TRBJ1-2
clone_size: .
d_call: .
v_call: TRBV28

cdr3_aa: CATAIGVNEQFF
cdr3_nt: TGTGCCACCGCAATCGGGGTCAATGAGCAGTTCTTC
j_call: TRBJ2-1
clone_size: .
d_call: .
v_call: TRBV19

cdr3_aa: CASSQETGSTQYF
cdr3_nt: TGTGCCAGCAGCCAAGAGACAGGGAGTACGCAGTATTTT
j_call: TRBJ2-3
clone_size: .
d_call: TRBD1
v_call: TRBV4-2

cdr3_aa: CASSVPPKDTQYF
cdr3_nt: TGTGCCAGCAGCGTACCTCCTAAAGATACGCAGTATTTT
j_call: TRBJ2-3
clone_size: .
d_call: .
v_call: TRBV9

cdr3_aa: CASSPPPPGGYTF
cdr3_nt: TGTGCCAGCTCACCACCTCCGCCCGGGGGCTACACCTTC
j_call: TRBJ1-2
clone_size: .
d_call: .
v_call: TRBV18

cdr3_aa: CASSLDIQETQYF
cdr3_nt: TGCGCCAGCAGCTTGGATATTCAAGAGACCCAGTACTTC
j_call: TRBJ2-5
clone_size: .
d_call: .
v_call: TRBV5-1

cdr3_aa: CASSLATGAPPYEQYF
cdr3_nt: TGTGCCAGCAGCTTAGCCACGGGAGCCCCACCCTACGAGCAGTACTTC
j_call: TRBJ2-7
clone_size: .
d_call: .
v_call: TRBV11-3

cdr3_aa: CASSVARVGIQYF
cdr3_nt: TGTGCCAGCAGCGTAGCCAGGGTTGGGATTCAGTACTTC
j_call: TRBJ2-4
clone_size: few
d_call: .
v_call: TRBV9

cdr3_aa: CASSQGASGYQETQYF
cdr3_nt: TGTGCCAGCAGCCAAGGGGCTAGCGGCTACCAAGAGACCCAGTACTTC
j_call: TRBJ2-5
clone_size: few
d_call: TRBD2
v_call: TRBV4-2

cdr3_aa: CASSLAGGNTGELFF
cdr3_nt: TGTGCCAGCAGTTTAGCGGGAGGCAACACCGGGGAGCTGTTTTTT
j_call: TRBJ2-2
clone_size: .
d_call: TRBD2
v_call: TRBV27

cdr3_aa: CASSIGRGLAGTYEQYF
cdr3_nt: TGTGCCAGTAGTATAGGCCGGGGACTAGCGGGCACCTACGAGCAGTACTTC
j_call: TRBJ2-7
clone_size: once
d_call: TRBD2
v_call: TRBV19

cdr3_aa: CASSLRSDGVSVELFF
cdr3_nt: TGTGCCAGCAGCTTGCGCAGCGACGGGGTTTCCGTGGAGCTGTTTTTT
j_call: TRBJ2-2
clone_size: .
d_call: .
v_call: TRBV7-9

cdr3_aa: CASSQDLATGLYEQFF
cdr3_nt: TGTGCCAGCAGCCAAGATTTAGCGACAGGGTTATATGAGCAGTTCTTC
j_call: TRBJ2-1
clone_size: .
d_call: TRBD1
v_call: TRBV4-2

cdr3_aa: CASSRTGIDTGELFF
cdr3_nt: TGTGCCAGTAGTCGGACAGGGATTGACACCGGGGAGCTGTTTTTT
j_call: TRBJ2-2
clone_size: .
d_call: TRBD1
v_call: TRBV19

cdr3_aa: CASSQDRSGANVLTF
cdr3_nt: TGTGCCAGCAGCCAAGATCGGTCTGGGGCCAACGTCCTGACTTTC
j_call: TRBJ2-6
clone_size: .
d_call: .
v_call: TRBV16

cdr3_aa: CASRRQGAKTDTQYF
cdr3_nt: TGTGCCAGCAGACGACAGGGGGCGAAGACAGATACGCAGTATTTT
j_call: TRBJ2-3
clone_size: .
d_call: TRBD1
v_call: TRBV13

cdr3_aa: CASSEGDAVGQETQYF
cdr3_nt: TGTGCCAGCAGCGAAGGAGATGCAGTGGGTCAAGAGACCCAGTACTTC
j_call: TRBJ2-5
clone_size: few
d_call: .
v_call: TRBV27

cdr3_aa: CASSTGGTDTQYF
cdr3_nt: TGTGCCAGCAGCACGGGAGGCACAGATACGCAGTATTTT
j_call: TRBJ2-3
clone_size: few
d_call: .
v_call: TRBV7-6

cdr3_aa: CASSPRIQSDEQFF
cdr3_nt: TGCGCCAGCAGCCCGCGGATACAAAGCGATGAGCAGTTCTTC
j_call: TRBJ2-1
clone_size: .
d_call: .
v_call: TRBV4-1

cdr3_aa: CASSQDPSGGVTQYF
cdr3_nt: TGCGCCAGCAGCCAAGATCCTTCGGGGGGAGTGACCCAGTACTTC
j_call: TRBJ2-5
clone_size: .
d_call: TRBD2
v_call: TRBV4-3

cdr3_aa: CSVRDRGTYEQYF
cdr3_nt: TGCAGCGTTAGGGACAGGGGGACCTACGAGCAGTACTTC
j_call: TRBJ2-7
clone_size: .
d_call: TRBD1
v_call: TRBV29-1

cdr3_aa: CASSQERGLAGGPDKNIQYF
cdr3_nt: TGTGCCAGCAGCCAAGAGAGGGGACTAGCGGGGGGGCCGGACAAAAACATTCAGTACTTC
j_call: TRBJ2-4
clone_size: .
d_call: TRBD2
v_call: TRBV4-2

cdr3_aa: CASSNPQIQPQHF
cdr3_nt: TGTGCCAGTAGTAACCCACAGATTCAGCCCCAGCATTTT
j_call: TRBJ1-5
clone_size: .
d_call: .
v_call: TRBV19

cdr3_aa: CASSDYNRGPRNEQFF
cdr3_nt: TGTGCCAGCAGTGACTACAACAGGGGGCCTCGGAATGAGCAGTTCTTC
j_call: TRBJ2-1
clone_size: .
d_call: TRBD1
v_call: TRBV6-4

cdr3_aa: CAIADPGANVLTF
cdr3_nt: TGTGCCATCGCGGATCCTGGGGCCAACGTCCTGACTTTC
j_call: TRBJ2-6
clone_size: .
d_call: .
v_call: TRBV10-3

cdr3_aa: CASSLWTGEDGYTF
cdr3_nt: TGTGCCAGCAGCCTTTGGACAGGGGAAGACGGCTACACCTTC
j_call: TRBJ1-2
clone_size: .
d_call: TRBD1
v_call: TRBV7-8

cdr3_aa: CASSFPGANTGELFF
cdr3_nt: TGTGCCAGCAGCTTTCCGGGAGCGAACACCGGGGAGCTGTTTTTT
j_call: TRBJ2-2
clone_size: .
d_call: .
v_call: TRBV11-2

cdr3_aa: CASTPAGGGNTIYF
cdr3_nt: TGTGCCAGCACTCCAGCGGGGGGTGGAAACACCATATATTTT
j_call: TRBJ1-3
clone_size: once
d_call: .
v_call: TRBV11-2

cdr3_aa: CASSSPGQGRNIQYF
cdr3_nt: TGTGCCAGTAGTAGCCCCGGACAGGGTAGAAACATTCAGTACTTC
j_call: TRBJ2-4
clone_size: .
d_call: TRBD1
v_call: TRBV19

cdr3_aa: CAWKRTSGPRGETQYF
cdr3_nt: TGTGCCTGGAAAAGGACTAGCGGGCCTCGGGGGGAGACCCAGTACTTC
j_call: TRBJ2-5
clone_size: .
d_call: TRBD2
v_call: TRBV30

cdr3_aa: CASRRDSYEQYF
cdr3_nt: TGCGCCAGCAGGCGGGATTCCTACGAGCAGTACTTC
j_call: TRBJ2-7
clone_size: .
d_call: .
v_call: TRBV5-1

cdr3_aa: CASSLMGAGETQYF
cdr3_nt: TGTGCCAGCAGTTTAATGGGGGCCGGAGAGACCCAGTACTTC
j_call: TRBJ2-5
clone_size: .
d_call: .
v_call: TRBV28

cdr3_aa: CASSLTSGEETQYF
cdr3_nt: TGTGCCAGCAGTTTGACTAGCGGGGAAGAGACCCAGTACTTC
j_call: TRBJ2-5
clone_size: .
d_call: TRBD2
v_call: TRBV28

cdr3_aa: CASSLGWRDRPVVVNGYTF
cdr3_nt: TGTGCCAGCAGCTTAGGATGGAGGGACAGGCCAGTGGTTGTAAATGGCTACACCTTC
j_call: TRBJ1-2
clone_size: few
d_call: TRBD1
v_call: TRBV7-3

cdr3_aa: CASSPAGRGDEQFF
cdr3_nt: TGTGCCAGCAGCCCAGCGGGGCGAGGGGATGAGCAGTTCTTC
j_call: TRBJ2-1
clone_size: .
d_call: TRBD2
v_call: TRBV9

cdr3_aa: CASSEEGQEFYGYTF
cdr3_nt: TGTGCCAGCAGTGAAGAGGGGCAGGAATTCTATGGCTACACCTTC
j_call: TRBJ1-2
clone_size: .
d_call: .
v_call: TRBV6-1

cdr3_aa: CASGWAHEQFF
cdr3_nt: TGTGCCAGCGGGTGGGCACATGAGCAGTTCTTC
j_call: TRBJ2-1
clone_size: .
d_call: .
v_call: TRBV9